The subject of this entry is one T cell receptor (beta chain). The record originates from a study of early T cells in non-severe SARS-CoV-2 infection. TCRdb recomputed calls from the 5' RACE reads with MiXCR, one row per CDR3 protein. The sample holds tens of thousands of distinct CDR3 sequences, 9% to 15% seen once. The CDR3 has 15 residues. V gave up 3 bases and J gave up 2 bases; unmatched junction bases: 6. In germline, CDR1 is SQVTM, CDR2 ANQGSEA. The V and J genes are TRBV29-1 and TRBJ1-5, with 8 positions matching TRBD1. This clonotype originated in an adult who was a healthcare worker with PCR-confirmed SARS-CoV-2 infection or an uninfected control (not recorded which). The sequenced sample was whole blood. CDR3 in amino acids: CSVDGQGGGNQPQHF. Here the CDR3 DNA reads TGCAGCGTTGACGGACAGGGCGGCGGCAATCAGCCCCAGCATTTT.